A single sample gave rise to the 24 T cell receptor beta chains below, sequenced in a study of T-cell memory formation after mild COVID-19. TCRdb re-analysed the 5' RACE reads in MiXCR, keeping a single row per CDR3 protein. The sample shows roughly 450,000 distinct CDR3 sequences, about 20% of them seen only once. Source material: PBMCs or a T cell subset sorted from them (not recorded which). The origin of the receptors is a man aged 18 to 30 who had mild COVID-19 (a few samples of this study predate the infection). Cell type and time point are not known.

The chain links TRBV27 to TRBJ2-1; D unclear. The V end lost 5 bases, the J end lost 4 bases, and 18 bases lay between the germline ends. Germline V gene lookup returns CDR1 MNHEY and CDR2 SMNVEV (reference sequence). The CDR3 contains 16 residues. The CDR3 spells CASSQATWAAYNEQFF. For the CDR3, the DNA is TGTGCCAGCAGTCAGGCCACATGGGCGGCGTACAATGAGCAGTTCTTC.

This clonotype showed up just a few times. V is TRBV5-1 and J is TRBJ1-2, with TRBD1 as a possible D gene (5 bases). Germline V lookup: CDR1 SGHRS, CDR2 YFSETQ. V was trimmed by 4 bases and J by 8 bases, leaving 18 bases between them. The CDR3 spans 14 residues. CDR3 protein: CASSPENFQGGYTF. CDR3 nucleotides: TGCGCCAGCAGCCCGGAAAATTTCCAGGGCGGCTACACCTTC.

The sample holds a few counts of this clonotype. The chain couples TRBV5-1 to TRBJ1-1; D unclear. This CDR3 is built from 13 residues. The germline CDR1 and CDR2 sequences are SGHRS and YFSETQ. The V end was cut by 1 base, the J end by 4 bases, with 8 bases between. The CDR3 loop reads CASSLRPGTEAFF. The CDR3 nucleotides are TGCGCCAGCAGCTTGCGACCTGGCACTGAAGCTTTCTTT.

As concerns this clonotype: At one end the junction does not follow the germline gene, possibly because of a read error. This sequence joins TRBV14 and TRBJ2-5, with a possible D match to TRBD1 (6 bases). Germline-derived CDR1 and CDR2 are SGHDN and FVKESK. CDR3 length: 14 residues. CDR3 sequence reads: CASNQAGALVPQYF. CDR3 nucleotide sequence: TGTGCCAGCAACCAAGCAGGGGCCCTCGTGCCCCAGTACTTC.

The chain couples TRBV7-2 to TRBJ1-3; no firm D call. V dropped 5 bases and J dropped 1 base, with 12 bases sitting between them. CDR1 SGHTA and CDR2 FQGNSA come from the germline V gene. This CDR3 spans 15 amino acids. CDR3 loop: CASSMIGGSGNTIYF. For the CDR3, the DNA is TGTGCCAGCAGCATGATAGGAGGATCTGGAAACACCATATATTTT.

A few counts support this clonotype. The genes are TRBV6-2 or TRBV6-3 and TRBJ2-3, with D unclear. Deletions cut 7 bases from V and 2 bases from J, with 16 bases between. In germline, CDR1 is MNHEY, CDR2 SVGEGT. The CDR3 is made up of 15 amino acids. In DNA form, the CDR3 reads TGTGCCAGCACCCCCTCCGGGTACTTCACAGATACGCAGTATTTT. Translated, it gives CASTPSGYFTDTQYF.

CDR3 DNA sequence: TGTGCCAGCAGTTACTTCGGGTCCGGGGAGCTGTTTTTT. Protein: CASSYFGSGELFF. V usage is TRBV6-5 and J usage is TRBJ2-2; D is unclear. Germline V gives CDR1 MNHEY, CDR2 SVGAGI. The CDR3 length is 13 residues. V lost 1 base and J lost 6, with 6 bases in between.

The chain is built from TRBV7-8 and TRBJ1-6; the D gene is possibly TRBD1 (6 bases). Germline V gene data show CDR1 as SGHVS and CDR2 as FQNEAQ. V gave up 3 bases and J gave up 14 bases, with 11 bases separating them. The CDR3 has 12 amino acids. In DNA form, the CDR3 reads TGTGCCAGCAGCTTGCGGGGACAAACCCTCCACTTT. This codes for CASSLRGQTLHF.

The table lists this clonotype with a few counts. The chain's CDR3 is CASAPRAATQETQYF. The CDR3, as DNA: TGTGCCAGCGCCCCCCGAGCGGCGACCCAAGAGACCCAGTACTTC. The chain joins TRBV7-2 to TRBJ2-5; maybe TRBD2 (5 bases). This CDR3 has 15 amino acids. The germline CDR1 and CDR2 sequences are SGHTA and FQGNSA. Trimming cost V 8 bases and J 1 base, with 17 bases left between them.

The sample holds a few counts of this clonotype. This chain joins TRBV10-3 and TRBJ2-2; 8 bases fit TRBD2. The J segment lost 4 bases and the V segment lost 6 bases, leaving 7 bases of the junction unmatched. The CDR3 spans 15 residues. Germline-derived CDR1 and CDR2 are ENHRY and SYGVKD. The CDR3 is CAIRTSGRSTGELFF. CDR3 bases: TGTGCCATCAGGACGAGCGGGAGATCCACCGGGGAGCTGTTTTTT.

This clonotype was seen only a few times. This chain links TRBV7-6 with TRBJ2-1, with 10 bases fitting TRBD1. In germline, CDR1 is SGHVS, CDR2 FNYEAQ. Trimming removed 5 bases from V and 9 bases from J; junction bases left unmatched: 7. The CDR3 is 14 residues long. This CDR3 reads CASSRWTGGGEQFF. The CDR3 bases are TGTGCCAGCAGCCGATGGACAGGGGGAGGTGAGCAGTTCTTC.

This clonotype was recorded a few times. The chain couples TRBV29-1 to TRBJ2-7; 7 bases are a match to TRBD1. The V segment lost 8 bases and the J segment 4 bases; nucleotides outside the gene matches: 11. Germline CDR1 is SQVTM and CDR2 is ANQGSEA. The CDR3 extends over 13 amino acids. CDR3 DNA sequence: TGCAGCAGCCGACAGGGCCCGCAATACGAGCAGTACTTC. Translated, it gives CSSRQGPQYEQYF.

V usage is TRBV20-1 and J usage is TRBJ1-2; unclear D gene. The germline V gene encodes CDR1 DFQATT and CDR2 SNEGSKA (reference sequence). The CDR3 spans 13 residues. The germline V and J ends were trimmed by 4 bases and 2 bases, with 11 bases remaining between them. The chain's CDR3 is CSANRLGNYGYTF. CDR3 sequence (DNA): TGCAGTGCTAATCGCCTAGGGAACTATGGCTACACCTTC.

This clonotype appeared many times. V is TRBV5-4 and J is TRBJ2-1; D uncertain. CDR1 and CDR2 (germline): SGHNT, YYREEE (reference sequence). The germline V and J ends were trimmed by 0 bases and 5 bases, with 6 bases remaining between them. The CDR3 consists of 13 residues. The CDR3 reads CASSLASDNEQFF. Written as DNA, the CDR3 is TGTGCCAGCAGCTTGGCGTCGGACAATGAGCAGTTCTTC.

This clonotype was picked up a small number of times. The V call is TRBV4-1, the J call TRBJ1-6; 12 bases match TRBD1. Germline V gene sequence: CDR1 MGHRA, CDR2 YSYEKL. The V gene end was trimmed by 1 base and the J gene end by 8 bases; junction bases not matched to a gene: 6. The CDR3 has 17 residues. The CDR3 DNA follows: TGCGCCAGCAGCCAAGCCCGGGACAGGGGGCCGTATTCACCCCTCCACTTT. Residues: CASSQARDRGPYSPLHF.

This chain links TRBV2 with TRBJ1-4, with TRBD1 as a possible D gene (5 bases). Germline V lookup: CDR1 SNHLY, CDR2 FYNNEI. V gave up 8 bases and J gave up 0 bases, with 25 bases separating them. The CDR3 totals 19 residues. The CDR3 here is CASLPGRDVRVATNEKLFF. CDR3 DNA: TGTGCCAGCCTCCCGGGGAGGGACGTACGAGTTGCAACTAATGAAAAACTGTTTTTT. Using reference TRBV2 and TRBJ1-4 for the parts outside the CDR3, the full variable domain is EPEVTQTPSHQVTQMGQEVILRCVPISNHLYFYWYRQILGQKVEFLVSFYNNEISEKSEIFDDQFSVERPDGSNFTLKIRSTKLEDSAMYFCASLPGRDVRVATNEKLFFGSGTQLSVL.

V is TRBV6-6 and J is TRBJ2-1, with D unclear. From germline, CDR1 is MNHNY and CDR2 SVGAGI (reference sequence). The CDR3 spans 12 residues. V was clipped by 2 bases and J by 5 bases, with 4 bases between them. The CDR3 loop reads CASSYGDNEQFF. The CDR3 coding sequence is TGTGCCAGCAGTTACGGAGACAATGAGCAGTTCTTC.

This clonotype was observed a handful of times. The rearrangement uses TRBV7-9 and TRBJ1-1; 8 bases map to TRBD1. CDR3 length: 15 amino acids. V was pared by 5 bases and J by 1 base, with 6 bases of the junction left unmatched. Germline V gene sequence: CDR1 SEHNR, CDR2 FQNEAQ (reference sequence). DNA of the CDR3: TGTGCCAGCAGCGACGGACAGGGAACGAACACTGAAGCTTTCTTT. As protein: CASSDGQGTNTEAFF.

This clonotype was counted a few times. The genes are TRBV5-8 and TRBJ1-5, with TRBD1 matching 7 bases. Germline V lookup: CDR1 SGHTS, CDR2 YDEGEE. V was clipped by 4 bases and J by 7 bases; unmatched bases: 11. This CDR3 is built from 15 residues. CDR3 coding DNA: TGTGCCAGCAGCGAGAGACAGGGCGGATGGCAGCCCCAGCATTTT. The encoded protein is CASSERQGGWQPQHF.

This clonotype has a count of ten or more. The CDR3 loop is CASSRDSTYNEQFF. In nucleotides, the CDR3 is TGCGCCAGCAGCCGGGACTCGACTTACAATGAGCAGTTCTTC. The genes are TRBV4-3 and TRBJ2-1; D possibly corresponds to TRBD2 (6 bases). Germline loops: CDR1 LGHNA, CDR2 YSLEER. The ends were cut back, 4 bases at V and 4 bases at J, with 11 bases in the middle. This CDR3 is built from 14 residues.

This clonotype has more than one count but fewer than ten. This chain connects TRBV28 to TRBJ1-1, with TRBD1 matching 7 bases. The CDR3 consists of 14 residues. V dropped 5 bases and J dropped 6; count of bases not matched to a gene: 9. Germline loops: CDR1 MDHEN, CDR2 SYDVKM. CDR3 DNA: TGTGCCAGCAGTCCTTTTGACAGGGTGGCTGAAGCTTTCTTT. Its protein is CASSPFDRVAEAFF.

The chain recombines TRBV7-9 with TRBJ2-2; unclear D gene. The CDR3 runs 16 residues. Trimming pared 7 bases from V and 6 bases from J, leaving 21 bases between. The germline gives CDR1 SEHNR, CDR2 FQNEAQ (reference sequence). CDR3 in amino acids: CASNHPLGYGPGELFF. The CDR3 bases are TGTGCCAGCAACCACCCCCTGGGGTACGGGCCCGGGGAGCTGTTTTTT.

This clonotype was recorded a few times. The chain joins TRBV12-3 or TRBV12-4 to TRBJ2-3; 11 nucleotides line up with TRBD1. There are 14 residues in the CDR3. V trimming: 7 bases; J trimming: 6 bases; junction bases outside the gene matches: 6. CDR3 in amino acids: CASTPGQGADTQYF. CDR3 nucleotides: TGTGCCAGCACCCCCGGACAGGGGGCTGATACGCAGTATTTT.

On this clonotype itself: Mismatch with germline at one junction end may stem from a read error. V and J are TRBV4-3 and TRBJ2-1; TRBD1 or TRBD2 may be the D gene (6 bases each). The CDR3 spans 15 residues. Per germline, CDR1 LGHNA and CDR2 YSLEER. CDR3 amino acids: CASSHVAGGDNDQFF. CDR3 nucleotides: TGCGCCAGCAGCCACGTAGCAGGAGGGGACAATGATCAGTTCTTC.